These 29 T cell receptor beta chains originate from one sample sequenced in a study of blood T cell repertoires in COVID-19. Sequenced by immunoSEQ multiplex PCR; TCRdb stores in-frame clones only, minus some. The profile shows 180,000 or so clones, 75% to 90% of them singletons. Input material: PBMCs or T cells enriched from blood (not recorded which). Every receptor here comes from a woman between 45 and 60 years old who had recovered from COVID-19.

This clone was found a few times. This chain uses TRBV24-1 with TRBJ2-1; TRBD2 agrees at 11 bases. J gave up 6 bases and V 3 bases, and 6 bases lay outside the gene matches. The CDR3 contains 16 residues. Germline V CDR1 and CDR2: KGHDR, SFDVKD. The CDR3 sequence: CATSDLAGGTANEQFF. The CDR3 DNA follows: TGTGCCACCAGTGATCTAGCGGGGGGTACCGCCAATGAGCAGTTCTTC.

This clone was seen once. Its ends do not fully match the called genes, so a read error is possible. The J gene is TRBJ1-1, the V gene TRBV7-6; 10 bases fit TRBD1. This CDR3 is 14 amino acids long. Germline lookup yields CDR1 SGHVS and CDR2 FNYEAQ. This CDR3 is CASSLAGQGSEAFF. The CDR3 DNA reads as TGTGCCAGCAGTTTAGCGGGACAGGGGTCTGAAGCTTTCTTT.

V gene TRBV6-2 or TRBV6-3 combines with J gene TRBJ2-5, with TRBD2 identical over 7 bases. V lost 5 bases to trimming and J lost 5 bases; unmatched junction nucleotides: 8. The CDR3 contains 14 residues. Germline-derived CDR1 and CDR2 are MNHEY and SVGEGT. The CDR3 DNA reads as TGTGCCAGCAGTCCGGGGGACTACGGGGAGACCCAGTACTTC. Its protein is CASSPGDYGETQYF.

As for this clone: This CDR3 is also generated by other DNA sequences in the sample. The chain combines TRBV12-3 or TRBV12-4 with TRBJ1-5; D may be TRBD1 (6 bases). V was cut by 6 bases and J by 4 bases, with 10 bases left in between. CDR3 size: 13 residues. CDR3 nucleotides: TGTGCCAGCAGCCTACAGGGTAATCAGCCCCAGCATTTT. It translates to CASSLQGNQPQHF.

This clone was counted once. This chain joins TRBV6-2 or TRBV6-3 and TRBJ2-7, with TRBD2 identical over 9 bases. Per germline, CDR1 MNHEY and CDR2 SVGEGT. Trimming at V came to 5 bases and at J to 1 base, leaving 9 bases not matched to a gene. The CDR3 loop spans 16 amino acids. The CDR3 region has the DNA TGTGCCAGCAGTCTCCGTGGTAGCGGGAGATCCTACGAGCAGTACGTC. Protein product: CASSLRGSGRSYEQYV.

CDR3 sequence reads: CATSDQGQGAFF. CDR3 in DNA: TGTGCCACCAGTGACCAGGGACAGGGGGCTTTCTTT. The chain employs TRBV24-1 and TRBJ1-1; 10 bases match TRBD1. Looked up from germline, CDR1 is KGHDR and CDR2 is SFDVKD. The CDR3 is made up of 12 amino acids. V lost 4 bases to trimming and J lost 11 bases; unmatched junction nucleotides: 3.

This clone was counted between two and nine times. This chain links TRBV6-5 with TRBJ1-2; 7 bases are shared with TRBD1. V lost 6 bases and J lost 3; bases outside the gene matches: 7. CDR3 size: 14 residues. Germline V gene lookup returns CDR1 MNHEY and CDR2 SVGAGI. CDR3 in DNA: TGTGCCAGCAGCCGCACCGGGACAGACTATGGCTACACCTTC. It specifies CASSRTGTDYGYTF.

This clone came up a few times. The rearrangement links TRBV9 to TRBJ1-2; weak D call: TRBD1 (5 bases). The germline V gene encodes CDR1 SGDLS and CDR2 YYNGEE. This CDR3 region has 13 residues. V was shortened by 4 bases and J by 2 bases, with 9 bases between the two germline ends. For the CDR3, the DNA is TGTGCCAGCAGCTCGGGGGTCAACTATGGCTACACCTTC. Amino acids: CASSSGVNYGYTF.

V is TRBV7-8 and J is TRBJ1-1; no clear D. V lost 1 base and J 1 base, leaving 4 bases between the germline ends. CDR3 length equals 13 residues. Looked up from germline, CDR1 is SGHVS and CDR2 is FQNEAQ. CDR3 coding DNA: TGTGCCAGCAGCTTAGTAGAGAACACTGAAGCTTTCTTT. The encoded protein is CASSLVENTEAFF.

J is TRBJ1-1 and V is TRBV3-1 (or the pseudogene TRBV3-2); D unclear. The CDR3 extends over 14 amino acids. In germline, CDR1 is LGHDT, CDR2 YNNKEL (reference sequence). Trimming stripped 1 base from V and 4 bases from J, with 10 bases between. CDR3 protein: CASSQGGSGTEAFF. The CDR3 nucleotides read TGTGCCAGCAGCCAAGGAGGGAGCGGCACTGAAGCTTTCTTT.

The V gene is TRBV5-4, the J gene TRBJ2-1, with 7 bases aligning to TRBD2. The CDR3 sequence is 16 residues long. CDR1 is SGHNT and CDR2 is YYREEE in the germline V gene (reference sequence). Trimming at V came to 6 bases and at J to 10 bases, leaving 19 bases not matched to a gene. CDR3 residues: CASTSNPGTILLEQFF. CDR3 nucleotide sequence: TGTGCCAGCACATCTAACCCCGGGACTATCCTGCTGGAGCAGTTCTTC. Full variable domain (outside the CDR3, taken from reference TRBV5-4 and TRBJ2-1): ETGVTQSPTHLIKTRGQQVTLRCSSQSGHNTVSWYQQALGQGPQFIFQYYREEENGRGNFPPRFSGLQFPNYSSELNVNALELDDSALYLCASTSNPGTILLEQFFGPGTRLTVL.

This clone was found a few times. Other DNA variants within this sample encode the same CDR3. The rearrangement links TRBV19 to TRBJ1-5; the match to TRBD1 covers 11 bases. After removal of 4 bases from V and 5 bases from J, the junction contained 4 bases not matched to a gene. Looked up from germline, CDR1 is LNHDA and CDR2 is SQIVND (reference sequence). The CDR3 has 15 residues. CDR3 nucleotides: TGTGCCAGTAGTACGTGGGGACAGGGGGATCAGCCCCAGCATTTT. Its translation is CASSTWGQGDQPQHF.

V gene TRBV11-2 combines with J gene TRBJ2-3, with TRBD2 matching 14 bases. V shed 6 bases, J shed 8 bases, and the junction held 1 base outside the gene matches. Germline-derived CDR1 and CDR2 are SGHAT and FQNNGV. CDR3 length equals 13 residues. The CDR3 loop reads CASRGTSGGTQYF. CDR3 DNA sequence: TGTGCCAGCAGAGGGACTAGCGGGGGTACGCAGTATTTT.

The gene calls are TRBV29-1 and TRBJ1-2; no reliable D call. V lost 4 bases, J lost 4 bases, and 10 bases lay in between. CDR1 and CDR2 (germline): SQVTM, ANQGSEA. This CDR3 is 12 amino acids long. The CDR3 DNA sequence: TGCAGCGTTGGAGCCGTGCGCTATGGCTACACCTTC. This gives the protein CSVGAVRYGYTF.

This rearrangement joins TRBV19 to TRBJ1-2, with D possibly being TRBD1 (5 bases). Trimming left V 5 bases short and J 3 bases short, with 13 bases between. The CDR3 contains 14 residues. Germline CDR1 and CDR2: LNHDA and SQIVND (reference sequence). CDR3 loop: CASSPSGGDYGYTF. CDR3 coding DNA: TGTGCCAGTAGTCCCTCGGGAGGGGACTATGGCTACACCTTC.

The rearrangement links TRBV6-5 to TRBJ1-6, with D perhaps TRBD1 (6 bases). The CDR3 is made up of 16 amino acids. Trimming shortened V by 4 bases and J by 7 bases, and 17 bases separated the two germline ends. Germline values: CDR1 MNHEY, CDR2 SVGAGI. The CDR3 loop reads CASSFWAGAPNSPLHF. CDR3 coding DNA: TGTGCCAGCAGTTTTTGGGCGGGGGCCCCGAATTCACCCCTCCACTTT.

The gene calls are TRBV7-9 and TRBJ2-1; a possible D gene is TRBD2 (5 bases). Germline V gives CDR1 SEHNR, CDR2 FQNEAQ (reference sequence). V was cut by 3 bases and J by 6 bases, with 21 bases left in between. CDR3 length: 17 amino acids. CDR3 amino acids: CASSFRWEPGVSNEQFF. CDR3 DNA sequence: TGTGCCAGCAGCTTCAGATGGGAACCCGGGGTAAGCAATGAGCAGTTCTTC.

V gene TRBV7-9 combines with J gene TRBJ1-1; D gene ambiguous. Trimming removed 5 bases at V and 1 base at J, with 5 bases between. The CDR3 runs to 12 residues. Germline assignment: CDR1 SEHNR and CDR2 FQNEAQ (reference sequence). The CDR3 here is CASSRGNTEAFF. DNA for the CDR3: TGTGCCAGCAGCCGGGGGAACACTGAAGCTTTCTTT.

The V call is TRBV10-2, the J call TRBJ1-6; D perhaps matches TRBD1 (6 bases). The ends were cut back, 3 bases at V and 7 bases at J, with 10 bases in the middle. Germline assignment: CDR1 WSHSY and CDR2 SAAADI. This CDR3 comprises 14 residues. The DNA for the CDR3 is TGCGCCAGCAGTGATTCAGGGGAGAATTCACCCCTCCACTTT. Amino acids: CASSDSGENSPLHF.

The chain recombines TRBV15 with TRBJ2-2; D is ambiguous. The CDR3 has 12 amino acids. The germline gives CDR1 LNHNV, CDR2 YYDKDF (reference sequence). V gave up 0 bases and J gave up 8 bases, with 4 bases separating them. The chain's CDR3 is CATSRDRGELFF. The CDR3 DNA is TGTGCCACCAGCAGAGATCGGGGGGAGCTGTTTTTT.

This clone turned up a few times. V is TRBV19 and J is TRBJ1-5; D is unresolved. Germline values: CDR1 LNHDA, CDR2 SQIVND (reference sequence). The V end lost 7 bases, the J end lost 0 bases, and 13 bases lay between the germline ends. This CDR3 region has 15 residues. The CDR3 loop is CASNDTPYSNQPQHF. DNA of the CDR3: TGTGCCAGTAACGACACACCCTATAGCAATCAGCCCCAGCATTTT.

The DNA of the CDR3 is TGTGCCAGCAGCTGGGGACAGGGTAGCTCTGGGGCCAACGTCCTGACTTTC. Its translation is CASSWGQGSSGANVLTF. The V gene is TRBV5-4, the J gene TRBJ2-6; 9 nucleotides align to TRBD1. Germline CDR1 is SGHNT and CDR2 is YYREEE (reference sequence). This CDR3 comprises 17 residues. V shed 3 bases and J 0 bases; nucleotides not matched to a gene: 4. Supplemented by reference TRBV5-4 and TRBJ2-6, the full variable domain reads ETGVTQSPTHLIKTRGQQVTLRCSSQSGHNTVSWYQQALGQGPQFIFQYYREEENGRGNFPPRFSGLQFPNYSSELNVNALELDDSALYLCASSWGQGSSGANVLTFGAGSRLTVL.

This chain uses TRBV19 with TRBJ1-2, with 7 bases matching TRBD1. CDR3 length equals 13 residues. Trimming took 6 bases from V and 8 from J; bases not matched to a gene: 9. Germline loops: CDR1 LNHDA, CDR2 SQIVND (reference sequence). CDR3 nucleotide sequence: TGTGCCAGTAGAGGTGACAGGGCAAGGGGCTACACCTTC. It specifies CASRGDRARGYTF.

This clone was seen more than once but under ten times. The gene calls are TRBV28 and TRBJ1-2; TRBD1 matches at 9 bases. The CDR3 has 15 residues. The J segment lost 7 bases and the V segment lost 2 bases, leaving 8 bases of the junction unmatched. Germline CDR1 reads MDHEN; CDR2 reads SYDVKM. The CDR3 coding sequence is TGTGCCAGCAGTTTAGAAACAGGGGGCGCTTCTGGCTACACCTTC. Translation: CASSLETGGASGYTF.

The rearrangement joins TRBV2 to TRBJ2-3; weak D call: TRBD2 (5 bases). Germline V gene lookup returns CDR1 SNHLY and CDR2 FYNNEI. Trimming cost V 2 bases and J 0 bases, with 12 bases left between them. The length of the CDR3 is 16 residues. CDR3 sequence: CASSEWVGESTDTQYF. In DNA, the CDR3 is TGTGCCAGCAGTGAATGGGTGGGAGAAAGCACAGATACGCAGTATTTT.

This clone was picked up one time. This rearrangement joins TRBV30 to TRBJ2-4; 10 bases line up with TRBD2. The ends lost 7 bases at V and 0 bases at J; junction bases unmatched: 6. Germline loops: CDR1 GTSNPN, CDR2 SVGIG (reference sequence). The CDR3 has 15 residues. This CDR3 reads CAYTLAGLAKNIQYF. The CDR3 nucleotides read TGTGCCTACACACTAGCGGGGTTAGCCAAAAACATTCAGTACTTC.

The chain combines TRBV12-3 or TRBV12-4 with TRBJ2-5, with D unclear. The length of the CDR3 is 11 residues. V dropped 5 bases and J dropped 5 bases, with 6 bases sitting between them. The CDR3 loop reads CASSLEETQYF. The CDR3 region has the DNA TGTGCCAGCAGTCTCGAGGAGACCCAGTACTTC.

The V gene is TRBV28, the J gene TRBJ1-3; D is possibly TRBD1 (6 bases). Looked up from germline, CDR1 is MDHEN and CDR2 is SYDVKM. CDR3 size: 12 residues. V was clipped by 6 bases and J by 4 bases, with 7 bases between them. CDR3 in amino acids: CASRGAGNTIYF. CDR3 bases: TGTGCCAGCAGGGGGGCGGGAAACACCATATATTTT.

The chain carries TRBV6-6 and TRBJ1-2; D may be TRBD1 (5 bases). Germline assignment: CDR1 MNHNY and CDR2 SVGAGI (reference sequence). The V and J ends lost 7 bases and 0 bases respectively, with 15 bases between them. The CDR3 consists of 15 residues. Here the CDR3 DNA reads TGTGCCAGCATATTCTCCACAGGCCCTAACTATGGCTACACCTTC. Translating it yields CASIFSTGPNYGYTF.